Following are 6 T cell receptor beta chains from one sample sequenced in a study of T cells in Graves' hyperthyroidism and ophthalmopathy. RNA transcripts provided the source from which TCR beta CDR3 regions were amplified. First-round RT-PCR with HTBI primers amplified the TCR CDR3 region. TCRdb recomputed calls from the multiplex PCR reads with MiXCR, one row per CDR3 protein. Of over 450,000 distinct CDR3 sequences listed, 17% were seen once; the top ten hold approximately 16%. The source material was blood. These receptors all come from a woman between 18 and 29 years old with Graves' ophthalmopathy.

This clonotype was found many times. The chain is built from TRBV12-3 or TRBV12-4 and TRBJ2-3, with unresolved D. With 6 bases removed from V and 2 bases from J, the gap between germline ends came to 6 bases. CDR3 length equals 12 residues. The CDR3 DNA reads TGTGCCAGCAGGGTAGCCACAGATACGCAGTATTTT. Translation: CASRVATDTQYF.

CDR3 nucleotide sequence: TGTGCCAGCAGCCGCTCCTCCACCGGCGGGAGTGTGGCTGAGCAGTTCTTC. Translating gives CASSRSSTGGSVAEQFF. This chain uses TRBV3-1 with TRBJ2-1, with 7 bases lining up with TRBD2. With 4 bases clipped from V and 9 bases from J, the junction kept 18 bases outside the gene matches. Germline V lookup: CDR1 LGHDT, CDR2 YNNKEL (reference sequence). The CDR3 loop spans 17 amino acids.

The chain joins TRBV25-1 to TRBJ2-3; TRBD2 aligns across 9 bases. J gave up 3 bases and V 3 bases, and 4 bases lay outside the gene matches. The germline V gene has CDR1 MGHDK and CDR2 SYGVNS. The CDR3 is 15 residues long. CDR3 protein: CASSEFLAGTDTQYF. The CDR3 bases are TGTGCCAGCAGTGAGTTTCTAGCGGGAACAGATACGCAGTATTTT. Using reference TRBV25-1 and TRBJ2-3 for the parts outside the CDR3, the full variable domain is EADIYQTPRYLVIGTGKKITLECSQTMGHDKMYWYQQDPGMELHLIHYSYGVNSTEKGDLSSESTVSRIRTEHFPLTLESARPSHTSQYLCASSEFLAGTDTQYFGPGTRLTVL.

This clonotype was detected many times. The V and J genes are TRBV12-3 or TRBV12-4 and TRBJ1-1; 9 bases match TRBD1. V was clipped by 6 bases and J by 4 bases; unmatched bases: 3. The CDR3 is 13 residues long. CDR3 region: CASRLQGATEAFF. The CDR3 DNA is TGTGCCAGCAGACTACAGGGGGCCACTGAAGCTTTCTTT.

This clonotype was seen many times. The rearrangement uses TRBV3-1 and TRBJ2-7; 9 bases map to TRBD1. Germline V gene data show CDR1 as LGHDT and CDR2 as YNNKEL (reference sequence). The CDR3 loop spans 14 amino acids. Trimming took 8 bases from V and 2 from J; bases not matched to a gene: 7. The CDR3 protein is CASARDRETYEQYF. DNA of the CDR3: TGTGCCAGCGCCCGGGACAGGGAAACCTACGAGCAGTACTTC.

This clonotype was counted many times. The V gene is TRBV12-3 or TRBV12-4, the J gene TRBJ2-7; maybe TRBD1 (5 bases). The CDR3 has 14 amino acids. V was pared by 4 bases and J by 1 base, with 11 bases between. The CDR3 DNA sequence: TGTGCCAGCAGTTCGAAGACAGCTTCCTACGAGCAGTACTTC. Translated, it gives CASSSKTASYEQYF.